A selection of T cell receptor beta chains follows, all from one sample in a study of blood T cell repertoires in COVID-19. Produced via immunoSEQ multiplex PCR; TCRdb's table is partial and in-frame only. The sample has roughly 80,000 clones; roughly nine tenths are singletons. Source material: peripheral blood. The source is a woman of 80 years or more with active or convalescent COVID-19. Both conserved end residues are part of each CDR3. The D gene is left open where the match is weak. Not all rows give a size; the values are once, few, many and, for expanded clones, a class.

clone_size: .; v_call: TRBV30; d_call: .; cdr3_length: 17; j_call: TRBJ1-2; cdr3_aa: CAWSFGGAGPSIYGYTF; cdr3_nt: TGTGCCTGGAGTTTCGGTGGAGCAGGGCCCTCAATCTATGGCTACACCTTC
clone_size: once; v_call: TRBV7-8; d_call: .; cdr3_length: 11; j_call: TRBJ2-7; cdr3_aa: CASSHGGEQYF; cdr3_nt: TGTGCCAGCAGCCACGGAGGAGAGCAGTACTTC
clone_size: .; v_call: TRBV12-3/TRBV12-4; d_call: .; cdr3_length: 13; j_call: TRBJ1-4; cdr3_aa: CASSFGAVEKLFF; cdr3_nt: TGTGCCAGCAGCTTTGGAGCGGTGGAAAAACTGTTTTTT
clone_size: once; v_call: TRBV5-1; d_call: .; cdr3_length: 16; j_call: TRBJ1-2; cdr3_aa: CASRVSSQGFGYGYTF; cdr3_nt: TGCGCCAGCAGGGTTTCAAGCCAGGGATTCGGCTATGGCTACACCTTC
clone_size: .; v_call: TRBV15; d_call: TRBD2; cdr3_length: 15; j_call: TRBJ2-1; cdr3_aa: CATSRASGGGNEQFF; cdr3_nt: TGTGCCACCAGCAGAGCAAGCGGGGGAGGTAATGAGCAGTTCTTC
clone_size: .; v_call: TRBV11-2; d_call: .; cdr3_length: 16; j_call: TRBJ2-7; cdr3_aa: CASSWTWQGGPHEQYF; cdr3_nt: TGTGCCAGCAGCTGGACGTGGCAGGGAGGTCCCCACGAGCAGTACTTC
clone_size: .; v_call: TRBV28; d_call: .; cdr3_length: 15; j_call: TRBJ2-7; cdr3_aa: CASIHQGRGSYEQYF; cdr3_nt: TGTGCCAGCATCCACCAGGGGAGGGGCTCCTACGAGCAGTACTTC
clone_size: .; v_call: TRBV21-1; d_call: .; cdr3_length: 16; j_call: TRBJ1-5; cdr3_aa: CASSNEGRGANQPQHF; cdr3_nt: TGTGCCAGCAGCAATGAGGGCAGGGGAGCGAATCAGCCCCAGCATTTT
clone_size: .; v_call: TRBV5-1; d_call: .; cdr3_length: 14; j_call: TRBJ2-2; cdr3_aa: CASRGTSNTGELFF; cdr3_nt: TGCGCCAGCAGAGGGACATCGAACACCGGGGAGCTGTTTTTT
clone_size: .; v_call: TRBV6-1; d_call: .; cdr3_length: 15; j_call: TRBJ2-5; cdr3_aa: CASSDGGAMAATQYF; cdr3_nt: TGTGCCAGCAGTGATGGGGGGGCGATGGCAGCGACCCAGTACTTC
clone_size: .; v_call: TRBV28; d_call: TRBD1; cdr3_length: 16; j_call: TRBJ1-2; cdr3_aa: CASSSTGFVPNYGYTF; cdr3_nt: TGTGCCAGCAGTTCGACAGGGTTCGTACCAAACTATGGCTACACCTTC
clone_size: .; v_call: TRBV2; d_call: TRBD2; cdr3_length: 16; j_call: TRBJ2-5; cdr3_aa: CASSTGLAGSQETQYF; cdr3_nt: TGTGCCAGCAGCACCGGACTAGCGGGGAGCCAAGAGACCCAGTACTTC
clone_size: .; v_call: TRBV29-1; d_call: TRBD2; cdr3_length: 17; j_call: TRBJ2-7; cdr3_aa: CSFSGTSGRTSDYEQYF; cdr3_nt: TGCAGCTTTTCCGGGACTAGCGGGAGGACCAGCGACTACGAGCAGTACTTC
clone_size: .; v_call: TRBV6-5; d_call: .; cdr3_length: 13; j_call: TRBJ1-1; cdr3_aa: CASSYSIVVEAFF; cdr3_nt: TGTGCCAGCAGTTACTCGATAGTAGTTGAAGCTTTCTTT
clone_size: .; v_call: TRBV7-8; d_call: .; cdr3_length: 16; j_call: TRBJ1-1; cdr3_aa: CASSDVLQGPNTEAFF; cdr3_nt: TGTGCCAGCAGCGACGTTTTACAGGGACCGAACACTGAAGCTTTCTTT
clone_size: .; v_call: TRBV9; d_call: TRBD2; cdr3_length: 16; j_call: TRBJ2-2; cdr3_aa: CASSITSSGAVGELFF; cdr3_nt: TGTGCCAGCAGCATCACATCTAGCGGGGCGGTCGGGGAGCTGTTTTTT
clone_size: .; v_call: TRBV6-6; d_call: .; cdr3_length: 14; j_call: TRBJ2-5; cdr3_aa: CASSYSGIQETQYF; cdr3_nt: TGTGCCAGCAGTTACTCCGGGATCCAAGAGACCCAGTACTTC
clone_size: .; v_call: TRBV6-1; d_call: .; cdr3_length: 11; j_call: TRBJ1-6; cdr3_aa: CASTRNSPLHF; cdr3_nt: TGTGCCAGCACCAGAAATTCACCCCTCCACTTT
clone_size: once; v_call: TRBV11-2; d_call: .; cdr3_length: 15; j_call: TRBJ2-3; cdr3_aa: CASSSRGGPADTQYF; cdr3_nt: TGTGCCAGCAGCTCCCGGGGTGGCCCCGCAGATACGCAGTATTTT
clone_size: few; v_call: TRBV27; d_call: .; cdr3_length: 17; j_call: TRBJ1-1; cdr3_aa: CASSLGAGALGTTEAFF; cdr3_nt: TGTGCCAGCAGTTTAGGGGCAGGGGCCCTGGGGACCACTGAAGCTTTCTTT
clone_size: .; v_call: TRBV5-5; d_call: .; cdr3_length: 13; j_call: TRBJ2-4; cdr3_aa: CASSLREQNIQYF; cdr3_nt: TGTGCCAGCAGCCTGCGAGAGCAAAACATTCAGTACTTC